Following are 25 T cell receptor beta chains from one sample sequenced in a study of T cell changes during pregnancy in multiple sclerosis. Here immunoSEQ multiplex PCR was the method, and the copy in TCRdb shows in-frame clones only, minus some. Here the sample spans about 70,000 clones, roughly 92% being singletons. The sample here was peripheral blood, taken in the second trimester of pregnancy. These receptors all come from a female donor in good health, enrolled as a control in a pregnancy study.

The CDR3 DNA reads as TGTGCCAGCAAGGGGATAGCGGGGGTGACCTACGAGCAGTACTTC. Its translation is CASKGIAGVTYEQYF. V is TRBV27 and J is TRBJ2-7; TRBD2 agrees at 9 bases. The CDR3 extends over 15 amino acids. The V and J ends lost 7 bases and 2 bases, in that order; junction bases with no gene match: 9. CDR1 MNHEY and CDR2 SMNVEV come from the germline V gene (reference sequence).

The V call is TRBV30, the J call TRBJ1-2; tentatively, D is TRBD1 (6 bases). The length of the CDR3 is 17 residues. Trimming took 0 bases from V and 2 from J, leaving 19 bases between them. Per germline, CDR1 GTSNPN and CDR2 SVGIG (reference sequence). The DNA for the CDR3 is TGTGCCTGGAGTGTAGTCCCTAGACAGGCGCAGAACTATGGCTACACCTTC. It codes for CAWSVVPRQAQNYGYTF.

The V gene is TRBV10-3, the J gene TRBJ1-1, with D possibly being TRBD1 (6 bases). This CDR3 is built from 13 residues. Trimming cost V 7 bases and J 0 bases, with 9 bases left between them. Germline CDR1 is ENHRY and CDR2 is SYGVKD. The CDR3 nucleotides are TGTGCCATCAAAGGACAGATGAACACTGAAGCTTTCTTT. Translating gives CAIKGQMNTEAFF.

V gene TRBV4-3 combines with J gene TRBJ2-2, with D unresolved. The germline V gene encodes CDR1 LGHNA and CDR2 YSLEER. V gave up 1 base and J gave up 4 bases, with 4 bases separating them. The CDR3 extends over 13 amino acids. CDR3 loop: CASSQVVTGELFF. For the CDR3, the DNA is TGCGCCAGCAGCCAAGTAGTCACCGGGGAGCTGTTTTTT.

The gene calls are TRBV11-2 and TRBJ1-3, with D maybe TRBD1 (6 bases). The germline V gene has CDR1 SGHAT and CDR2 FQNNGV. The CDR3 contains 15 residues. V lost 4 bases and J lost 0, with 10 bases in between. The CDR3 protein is CASSSQGTSGNTIYF. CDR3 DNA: TGTGCCAGCAGCTCACAGGGTACCTCTGGAAACACCATATATTTT.

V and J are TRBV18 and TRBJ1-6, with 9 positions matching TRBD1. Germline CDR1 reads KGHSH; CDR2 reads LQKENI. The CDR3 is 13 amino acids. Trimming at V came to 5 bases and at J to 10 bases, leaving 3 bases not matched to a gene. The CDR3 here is CASSSGQGSPLHF. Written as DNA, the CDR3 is TGTGCCAGCTCAAGCGGACAGGGGTCACCCCTCCACTTT.

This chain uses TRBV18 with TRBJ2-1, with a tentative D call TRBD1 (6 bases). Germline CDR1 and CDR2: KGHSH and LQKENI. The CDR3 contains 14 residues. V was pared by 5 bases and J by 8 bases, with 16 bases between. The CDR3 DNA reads TGTGCCAGCTCAATAACCGGGACAAGAGATGAGCAGTTCTTC. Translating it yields CASSITGTRDEQFF.

The CDR3, as DNA: TGTGCCTGGACCCGATCCCGGGGTTTTAGCCCTTCTAGCACAGATACGCAGTATTTT. Translation gives CAWTRSRGFSPSSTDTQYF. This rearrangement joins TRBV30 to TRBJ2-3; tentative D call: TRBD2 (5 bases). V was clipped by 4 bases and J by 0 bases, with 26 bases between them. CDR1 is GTSNPN, CDR2 SVGIG, per germline (reference sequence). This CDR3 has 19 amino acids. The full variable domain, with the rest looked up from reference TRBV30 and TRBJ2-3, is SQTIHQWPATLVQPVGSPLSLECTVEGTSNPNLYWYRQAAGRGLQLLFYSVGIGQISSEVPQNLSASRPQDRQFILSSKKLLLSDSGFYLCAWTRSRGFSPSSTDTQYFGPGTRLTVL.

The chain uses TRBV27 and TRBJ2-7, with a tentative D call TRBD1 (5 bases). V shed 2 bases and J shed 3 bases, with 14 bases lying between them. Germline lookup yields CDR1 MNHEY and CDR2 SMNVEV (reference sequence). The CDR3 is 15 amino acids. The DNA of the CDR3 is TGTGCCAGCAGTTTAGAGTCAAGGGGTCTCTACGAGCAGTACTTC. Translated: CASSLESRGLYEQYF.

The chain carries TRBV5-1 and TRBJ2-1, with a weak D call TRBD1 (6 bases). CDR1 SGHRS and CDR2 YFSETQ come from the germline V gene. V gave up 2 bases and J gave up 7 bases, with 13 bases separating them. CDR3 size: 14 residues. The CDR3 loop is CASSFNRVGNEQFF. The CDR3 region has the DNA TGCGCCAGCAGCTTTAACAGGGTGGGGAATGAGCAGTTCTTC.

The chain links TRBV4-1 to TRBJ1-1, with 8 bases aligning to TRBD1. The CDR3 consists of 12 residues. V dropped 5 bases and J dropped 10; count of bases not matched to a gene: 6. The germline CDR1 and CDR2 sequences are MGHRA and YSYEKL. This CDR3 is CASSGQGAAAFF. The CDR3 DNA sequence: TGCGCCAGCAGCGGACAGGGTGCGGCAGCTTTCTTT.

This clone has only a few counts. The CDR3: CASSMGHYSNQPQHF. Here the CDR3 DNA reads TGTGCCAGTAGTATGGGGCACTATAGCAATCAGCCCCAGCATTTT. The rearrangement uses TRBV19 and TRBJ1-5; D is perhaps TRBD1 (5 bases). The CDR3 consists of 15 residues. Germline-derived CDR1 and CDR2 are LNHDA and SQIVND (reference sequence). Between the trimmed V and J ends, which lost 3 bases and 0 bases, there was a span of 9 bases.

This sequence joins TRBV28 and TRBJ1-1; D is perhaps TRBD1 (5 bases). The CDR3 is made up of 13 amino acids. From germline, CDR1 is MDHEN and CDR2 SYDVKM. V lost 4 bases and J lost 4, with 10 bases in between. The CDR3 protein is CASSSGLSTEAFF. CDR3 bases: TGTGCCAGCAGTTCAGGGTTAAGCACTGAAGCTTTCTTT.

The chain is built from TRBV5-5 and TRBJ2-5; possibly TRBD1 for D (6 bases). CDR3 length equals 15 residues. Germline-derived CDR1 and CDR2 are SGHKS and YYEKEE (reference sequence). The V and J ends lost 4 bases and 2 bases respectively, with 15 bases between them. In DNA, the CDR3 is TGTGCCAGCAGCCTAGATATTCAGGGGCAAGAGACCCAGTACTTC. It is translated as CASSLDIQGQETQYF. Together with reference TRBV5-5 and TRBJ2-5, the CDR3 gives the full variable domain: DAGVTQSPTHLIKTRGQQVTLRCSPISGHKSVSWYQQVLGQGPQFIFQYYEKEERGRGNFPDRFSARQFPNYSSELNVNALLLGDSALYLCASSLDIQGQETQYFGPGTRLLVL.

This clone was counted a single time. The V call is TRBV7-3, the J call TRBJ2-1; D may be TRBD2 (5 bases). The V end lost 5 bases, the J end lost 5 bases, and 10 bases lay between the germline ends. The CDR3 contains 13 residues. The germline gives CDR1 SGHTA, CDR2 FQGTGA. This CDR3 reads CASSPGVNNEQFF. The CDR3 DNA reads TGTGCCAGCAGCCCCGGGGTAAACAATGAGCAGTTCTTC.

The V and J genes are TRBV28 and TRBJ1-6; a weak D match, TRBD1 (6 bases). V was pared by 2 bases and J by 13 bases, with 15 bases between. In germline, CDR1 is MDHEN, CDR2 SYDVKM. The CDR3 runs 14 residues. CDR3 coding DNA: TGTGCCAGCAGTTTAGGACAGACCGACCTCCCCCTCCACTTT. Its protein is CASSLGQTDLPLHF. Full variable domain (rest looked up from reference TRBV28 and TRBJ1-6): DVKVTQSSRYLVKRTGEKVFLECVQDMDHENMFWYRQDPGLGLRLIYFSYDVKMKEKGDIPEGYSVSREKKERFSLILESASTNQTSMYLCASSLGQTDLPLHFGNGTRLTVT.

CDR3 nucleotides: TGTGCCAGCAGCCGGAGTCCGGGGGGAGGGGAGCAGTACTTC. It codes for CASSRSPGGGEQYF. The chain links TRBV9 to TRBJ2-7; 7 nucleotides align to TRBD2. The CDR3 runs 14 residues. Trimming took 4 bases from V and 7 from J; bases not matched to a gene: 11. CDR1 and CDR2 (germline): SGDLS, YYNGEE.

The CDR3 region has the DNA TGTGCCAGCAGGGGTGACCAGGGGGAGCAGTACTTC. This encodes CASRGDQGEQYF. The rearrangement uses TRBV9 and TRBJ2-7, with D perhaps TRBD1 (6 bases). Germline V CDR1 and CDR2: SGDLS, YYNGEE. The CDR3 loop spans 12 amino acids. V was trimmed by 5 bases and J by 7 bases, leaving 13 bases between them.

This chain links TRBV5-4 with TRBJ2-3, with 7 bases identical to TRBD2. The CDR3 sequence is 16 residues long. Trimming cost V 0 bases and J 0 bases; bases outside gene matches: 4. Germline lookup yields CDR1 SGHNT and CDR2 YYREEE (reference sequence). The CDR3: CASSLASGTSTDTQYF. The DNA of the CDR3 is TGTGCCAGCAGCTTGGCTAGCGGAACTAGCACAGATACGCAGTATTTT.

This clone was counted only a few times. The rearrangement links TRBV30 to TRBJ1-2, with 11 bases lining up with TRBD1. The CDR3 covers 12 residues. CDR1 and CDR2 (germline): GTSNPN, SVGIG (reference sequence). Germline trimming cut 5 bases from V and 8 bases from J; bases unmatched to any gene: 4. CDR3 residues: CAWADRGQGYTF. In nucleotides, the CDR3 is TGTGCCTGGGCGGACAGGGGGCAAGGCTACACCTTC.

The CDR3 DNA follows: TGTGCCAGCAGCTTAGAGGGGGACGGCTACACCTTC. As protein: CASSLEGDGYTF. The rearrangement joins TRBV7-9 to TRBJ1-2; D might be TRBD1 (6 bases). Germline V gives CDR1 SEHNR, CDR2 FQNEAQ (reference sequence). The length of the CDR3 is 12 residues. V was pared by 1 base and J by 8 bases, with 8 bases between.

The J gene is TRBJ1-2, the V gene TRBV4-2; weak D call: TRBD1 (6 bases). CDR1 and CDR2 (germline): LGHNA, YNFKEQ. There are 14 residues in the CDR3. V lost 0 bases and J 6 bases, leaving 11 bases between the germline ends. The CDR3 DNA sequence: TGTGCCAGCAGCCAAGATCGGGGGGCGAATGGCTACACCTTC. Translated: CASSQDRGANGYTF.

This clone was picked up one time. CDR3 in amino acids: CASSVAKAAANYGYTF. CDR3 nucleotides: TGTGCCAGCAGCGTAGCTAAGGCGGCCGCTAACTATGGCTACACCTTC. The chain joins TRBV9 to TRBJ1-2; D is unclear. From germline, CDR1 is SGDLS and CDR2 YYNGEE. Trimming removed 0 bases at V and 0 bases at J, with 12 bases between. The CDR3 is 16 amino acids.

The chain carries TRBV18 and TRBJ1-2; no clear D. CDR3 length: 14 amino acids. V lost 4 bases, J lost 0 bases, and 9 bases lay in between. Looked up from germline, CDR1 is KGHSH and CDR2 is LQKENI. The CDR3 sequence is CASSRANANYGYTF. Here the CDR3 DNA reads TGTGCCAGCTCACGAGCGAACGCTAACTATGGCTACACCTTC.

CDR3 amino acids: CASSAGFNYGYTF. Here the CDR3 DNA reads TGTGCCAGCAGTGCAGGTTTTAACTATGGCTACACCTTC. This chain uses TRBV6-4 with TRBJ1-2; D remains unclear. The V end lost 4 bases, the J end lost 1 base, and 7 bases lay between the germline ends. The V gene's germline CDR1 is MRHNA and CDR2 SNTAGT. CDR3 length: 13 amino acids.